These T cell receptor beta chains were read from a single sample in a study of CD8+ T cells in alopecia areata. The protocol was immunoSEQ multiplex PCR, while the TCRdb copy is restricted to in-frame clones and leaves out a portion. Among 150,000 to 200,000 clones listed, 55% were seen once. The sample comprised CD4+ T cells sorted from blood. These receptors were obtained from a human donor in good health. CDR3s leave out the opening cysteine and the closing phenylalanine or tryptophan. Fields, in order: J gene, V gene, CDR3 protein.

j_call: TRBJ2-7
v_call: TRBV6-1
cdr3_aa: ASRAMDNSYEQY

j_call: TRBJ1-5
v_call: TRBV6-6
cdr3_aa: ASSYSGGAQPQH

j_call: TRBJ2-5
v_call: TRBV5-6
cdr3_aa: ASSFLTGVQETQY

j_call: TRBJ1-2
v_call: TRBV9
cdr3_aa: ASSGRKGYT

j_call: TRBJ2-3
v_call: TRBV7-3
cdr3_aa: ASSLPGSTDTQY

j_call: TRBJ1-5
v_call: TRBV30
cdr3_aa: AWSGGASNQPQH

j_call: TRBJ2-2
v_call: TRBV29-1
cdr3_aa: SVEDRRTSNTGELF

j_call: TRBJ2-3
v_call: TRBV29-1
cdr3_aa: SVEVDTQY

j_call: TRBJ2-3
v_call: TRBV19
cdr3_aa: ASSDRGFTDTQY

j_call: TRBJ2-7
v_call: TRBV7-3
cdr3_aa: ASSSQTGSYEQY

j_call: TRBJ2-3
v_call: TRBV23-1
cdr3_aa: ASSQSDTQY

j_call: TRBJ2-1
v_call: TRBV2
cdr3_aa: ASSEHGYNNEQF

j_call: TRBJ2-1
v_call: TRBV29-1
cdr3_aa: SVEAGQGARNEQF

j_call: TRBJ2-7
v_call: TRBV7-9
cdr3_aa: ASSQTGTGESYEQY

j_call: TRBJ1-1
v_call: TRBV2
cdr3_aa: ASSFEGTGGLKRTEAF

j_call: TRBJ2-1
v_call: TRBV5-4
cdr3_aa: ASSEGPSRAEQF

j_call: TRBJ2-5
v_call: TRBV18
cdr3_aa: ASSPGQGETQY

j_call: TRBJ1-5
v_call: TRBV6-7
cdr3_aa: ASTPAGVQPQH

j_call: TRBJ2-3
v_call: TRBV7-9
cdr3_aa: ASSPGTSTDTQY

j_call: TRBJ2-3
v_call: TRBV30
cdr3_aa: AWTGTGTDTQY

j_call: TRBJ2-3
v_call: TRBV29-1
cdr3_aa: SVPGLAVTTDTQY

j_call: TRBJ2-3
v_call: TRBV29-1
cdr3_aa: SVDRGMDTQY

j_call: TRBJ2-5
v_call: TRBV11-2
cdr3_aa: ASTTGGTQY

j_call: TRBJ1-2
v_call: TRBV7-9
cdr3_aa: ASSYQTGAGGYT

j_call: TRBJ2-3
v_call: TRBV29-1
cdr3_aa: SVARSADTQY

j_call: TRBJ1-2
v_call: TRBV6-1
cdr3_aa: ASGTRAYGYT

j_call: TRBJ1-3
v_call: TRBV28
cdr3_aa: ASSLDSVGNTIY

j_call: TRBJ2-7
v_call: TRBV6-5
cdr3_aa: ASSSSAGYEQY

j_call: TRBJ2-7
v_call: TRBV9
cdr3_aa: ASSSGYEQY

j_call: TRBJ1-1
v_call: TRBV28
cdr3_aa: ASTLGGTGNTEAF

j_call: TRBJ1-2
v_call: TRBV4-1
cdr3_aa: ASSQVPTDRVYGYT

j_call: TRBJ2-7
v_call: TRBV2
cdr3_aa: ASNVLSGGEQY

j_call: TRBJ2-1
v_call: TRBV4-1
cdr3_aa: ASSQDGGGFHNEQF

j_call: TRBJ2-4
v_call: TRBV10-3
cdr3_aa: AISETRWDIQY

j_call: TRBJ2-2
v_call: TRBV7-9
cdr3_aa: ASSYRQANTGELF

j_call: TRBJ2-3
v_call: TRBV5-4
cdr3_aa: ASSPGLAGLGTDTQY

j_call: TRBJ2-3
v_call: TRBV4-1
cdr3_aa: ASSPLGTKTDTQY

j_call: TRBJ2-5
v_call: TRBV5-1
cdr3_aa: ASSVGLAGGPETQY

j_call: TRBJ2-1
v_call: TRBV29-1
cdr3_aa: SLLSGRNEQF

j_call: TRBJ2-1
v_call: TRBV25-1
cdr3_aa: ASIGTGTRYNEQF

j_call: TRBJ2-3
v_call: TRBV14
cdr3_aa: ASRKTGTQDTQY